This record looks at one T cell receptor (beta chain) sequence and its context. This record comes from a study of T cell changes during pregnancy in multiple sclerosis. Some clones are missing from TCRdb's copy, which holds only in-frame ones; the method was immunoSEQ multiplex PCR. The data contain approximately 88,000 clones, 80% to 95% of them seen just once; the ten biggest clones take up about 2.6%. The CDR3 covers 14 residues. V dropped 5 bases and J dropped 3 bases, with 14 bases sitting between them. CDR1 is MNHEY and CDR2 is SMNVEV in the germline V gene (reference sequence). The J gene is TRBJ2-7, the V gene TRBV27; D perhaps matches TRBD2 (6 bases). The sequences come from peripheral blood, collected in the first trimester of pregnancy. The TCR comes from a female donor with multiple sclerosis, enrolled in a pregnancy study. In DNA, the CDR3 is TGTGCCAGCAGTGGTACGGGAGAGCACTACGAGCAGTACTTC. Its protein is CASSGTGEHYEQYF.